The 30 T cell receptor beta chains given below trace back to one sample, sequenced in a study of blood T cell repertoires in COVID-19. The repertoire was sequenced with immunoSEQ multiplex PCR; TCRdb's copy has only in-frame clones and lacks some. This sample carries some 240,000 clones, about 81% of them seen once, and the ten largest clones take 4.5% to 5.5%. Sequencing used peripheral blood. Source of these receptors: a woman in her 70s with COVID-19, enrolled during active disease.

The V gene is TRBV5-1, the J gene TRBJ2-1; 10 bases align to TRBD2. Germline V gene lookup returns CDR1 SGHRS and CDR2 YFSETQ. The CDR3 consists of 16 residues. V was clipped by 3 bases and J by 3 bases; unmatched bases: 6. CDR3 in amino acids: CASSSNPSGGYNEQFF. CDR3 DNA sequence: TGCGCCAGCAGCTCGAATCCTAGCGGGGGCTACAATGAGCAGTTCTTC.

The J gene is TRBJ2-1, the V gene TRBV19; 8 nucleotides align to TRBD1. Germline assignment: CDR1 LNHDA and CDR2 SQIVND (reference sequence). The trim removed 3 bases at V and 4 bases at J, leaving 5 bases unmatched. The CDR3 sequence is 15 residues long. The CDR3 DNA is TGTGCCAGTAGTATTCAGGGGGCCCTTTACAATGAGCAGTTCTTC. Translation: CASSIQGALYNEQFF.

Regarding this clone: The identical CDR3 is also encoded by other nucleotide sequences in the sample. The rearrangement uses TRBV18 and TRBJ2-7; 7 nucleotides line up with TRBD2. The V gene end was trimmed by 3 bases and the J gene end by 4 bases; junction bases not matched to a gene: 6. Germline loops: CDR1 KGHSH, CDR2 LQKENI. The length of the CDR3 is 14 residues. The CDR3, as DNA: TGTGCCAGCTCACCGGAAGCGGGACCTTACGAGCAGTACTTC. Translation: CASSPEAGPYEQYF.

This chain uses TRBV6-1 with TRBJ2-2, with 7 bases matching TRBD2. Germline V gene sequence: CDR1 MNHNS, CDR2 SASEGT. The V and J ends lost 4 bases and 2 bases, in that order; junction bases with no gene match: 10. The CDR3 sequence is 17 residues long. CDR3 in amino acids: CASSGGYLAVNTGELFF. The CDR3 DNA reads as TGTGCCAGCAGTGGGGGGTATCTAGCGGTTAACACCGGGGAGCTGTTTTTT.

The rearrangement joins TRBV19 to TRBJ1-5; 8 positions agree with TRBD1. This CDR3 is 15 amino acids long. Germline V lookup: CDR1 LNHDA, CDR2 SQIVND (reference sequence). V lost 6 bases and J lost 3; bases outside the gene matches: 7. CDR3 nucleotides: TGTGCCAGTAGGTGGACAGGGATCGACAATCAGCCCCAGCATTTT. Translation: CASRWTGIDNQPQHF.

The CDR3 is CASRLSLDQETQYF. CDR3 coding DNA: TGTGCCAGCAGGCTCTCACTCGACCAAGAGACCCAGTACTTC. The gene calls are TRBV5-4 and TRBJ2-5; D gene ambiguous. The germline CDR1 and CDR2 sequences are SGHNT and YYREEE (reference sequence). This CDR3 region has 14 residues. Deletions cut 5 bases from V and 0 bases from J, with 11 bases between.

This sequence joins TRBV5-4 and TRBJ1-2; TRBD1 might be the D (6 bases). This CDR3 contains 14 residues. Trimming pared 4 bases from V and 4 bases from J, leaving 14 bases between. The germline CDR1 and CDR2 sequences are SGHNT and YYREEE (reference sequence). CDR3 sequence: CASSPDSQVYGYTF. Here the CDR3 DNA reads TGTGCCAGCAGCCCGGACAGCCAAGTCTATGGCTACACCTTC.

This chain uses TRBV15 with TRBJ2-3, with D maybe TRBD2 (5 bases). The CDR3 length is 15 residues. CDR1 LNHNV and CDR2 YYDKDF come from the germline V gene (reference sequence). Between the trimmed V and J ends, which lost 3 bases and 5 bases, there was a span of 15 bases. The CDR3 region is CATSSRERRQDTQYF. In nucleotides, the CDR3 is TGTGCCACCAGCAGCCGAGAGAGGAGGCAAGATACGCAGTATTTT.

This clone was recorded once. This chain connects TRBV3-1 (or the pseudogene TRBV3-2) to TRBJ1-1; D unresolved. The CDR3 loop spans 16 amino acids. Trimming took off 0 bases at V and 4 bases at J, with 15 bases between the two ends. The germline V gene has CDR1 LGHDT and CDR2 YNNKEL (reference sequence). The CDR3 here is CASSQDTGGGITEAFF. In DNA, the CDR3 is TGTGCCAGCAGCCAAGATACGGGAGGAGGGATCACTGAAGCTTTCTTT.

V and J are TRBV5-1 and TRBJ1-1, with 7 positions matching TRBD1. Trimming removed 0 bases from V and 11 bases from J; junction bases left unmatched: 10. This CDR3 is 14 amino acids long. Per germline, CDR1 SGHRS and CDR2 YFSETQ. CDR3 loop: CASSLEGGSRAAFF. The DNA for the CDR3 is TGCGCCAGCAGCTTGGAAGGGGGCAGCCGCGCGGCTTTCTTT.

The chain couples TRBV28 to TRBJ2-6; 7 bases fit TRBD1. CDR3 length: 17 residues. In germline, CDR1 is MDHEN, CDR2 SYDVKM. V shed 5 bases and J 1 base; nucleotides not matched to a gene: 8. The CDR3 reads CASSRWDSASGANVLTF. DNA for the CDR3: TGTGCCAGCAGTCGATGGGACAGTGCTTCTGGGGCCAACGTCCTGACTTTC.

The chain recombines TRBV28 with TRBJ1-2; D remains unclear. CDR1 MDHEN and CDR2 SYDVKM come from the germline V gene. V was shortened by 8 bases and J by 2 bases, with 6 bases between the two germline ends. This CDR3 comprises 11 residues. CDR3 region: CASSGNYGYTF. CDR3 DNA: TGTGCCAGCTCCGGGAACTATGGCTACACCTTC.

For the CDR3, the DNA is TGCGCCAGCAGCCAAGAGGGACAGGGCCCTGGAAACACCATATATTTT. Translation: CASSQEGQGPGNTIYF. J is TRBJ1-3 and V is TRBV4-3; 9 bases are shared with TRBD1. The ends lost 0 bases at V and 2 bases at J; junction bases unmatched: 2. The length of the CDR3 is 16 residues. The germline CDR1 and CDR2 sequences are LGHNA and YSLEER.

The chain joins TRBV20-1 to TRBJ1-5, with D perhaps TRBD1 (5 bases). The V end was cut by 3 bases, the J end by 9 bases, with 18 bases between. Germline V gene sequence: CDR1 DFQATT, CDR2 SNEGSKA (reference sequence). This CDR3 has 14 residues. In nucleotides, the CDR3 is TGCAGTGCTAGTAGGGGAAGGGCTTCCGGGCCCCAGCATTTT. This encodes CSASRGRASGPQHF.

The chain joins TRBV28 to TRBJ2-5, with a tentative D call TRBD1 (6 bases). The germline V gene has CDR1 MDHEN and CDR2 SYDVKM. The CDR3 sequence is 19 residues long. The V end lost 2 bases, the J end lost 2 bases, and 24 bases lay between the germline ends. CDR3 sequence (DNA): TGTGCCAGCAGTTTACGAACCCCAATGGACAGAAGTAGACAAGAGACCCAGTACTTC. Translation: CASSLRTPMDRSRQETQYF.

The V call is TRBV11-3, the J call TRBJ1-1, with TRBD1 as a possible D gene (5 bases). The CDR3 runs to 14 residues. V was pared by 1 base and J by 2 bases, with 8 bases between. Germline CDR1 reads SGHNT; CDR2 reads YENEEA. The CDR3 sequence is CASSLGTPNTEAFF. In DNA form, the CDR3 reads TGTGCCAGCAGCTTAGGGACACCTAACACTGAAGCTTTCTTT.

The gene calls are TRBV6-4 and TRBJ1-5, with 10 bases aligning to TRBD1. There are 16 residues in the CDR3. Trimming took 2 bases from V and 9 from J; bases not matched to a gene: 10. The germline V gene encodes CDR1 MRHNA and CDR2 SNTAGT. The CDR3 region is CASSDRPVGTGAPQHF. Written as DNA, the CDR3 is TGTGCCAGCAGTGACCGGCCCGTTGGGACAGGGGCGCCCCAGCATTTT.

This clone was counted once. The chain couples TRBV6-6 to TRBJ2-2, with D uncertain. The CDR3 spans 15 residues. V shed 4 bases and J shed 4 bases, with 13 bases lying between them. CDR1 MNHNY and CDR2 SVGAGI come from the germline V gene (reference sequence). In nucleotides, the CDR3 is TGTGCCAGCAGTTCCCGGGTCACGCTCACCGGGGAGCTGTTTTTT. Translated, it gives CASSSRVTLTGELFF.

CDR3 protein: CASSFGQSYEQYF. CDR3 DNA: TGTGCCAGCAGCTTTGGACAGAGTTACGAGCAGTACTTC. This sequence joins TRBV5-6 and TRBJ2-7; D is perhaps TRBD1 (6 bases). The CDR3 length is 13 residues. Per the germline V gene, CDR1 is SGHDT and CDR2 is YYEEEE. V was trimmed by 2 bases and J by 4 bases, leaving 10 bases between them. The variable domain in full, completed from reference TRBV5-6 and TRBJ2-7, reads DAGVTQSPTHLIKTRGQQVTLRCSPKSGHDTVSWYQQALGQGPQFIFQYYEEEERQRGNFPDRFSGHQFPNYSSELNVNALLLGDSALYLCASSFGQSYEQYFGPGTRLTVT.

This CDR3 reads CACFRGGTNEKLFF. Written as DNA, the CDR3 is TGTGCCTGTTTCCGCGGAGGGACTAATGAAAAACTGTTTTTT. The V gene is TRBV30, the J gene TRBJ1-4; D is unresolved. CDR3 length equals 14 residues. Germline V lookup: CDR1 GTSNPN, CDR2 SVGIG (reference sequence). Deletions cut 6 bases from V and 2 bases from J, with 13 bases between.

In this sample, this clone turned up once. The chain joins TRBV24-1 to TRBJ2-5; 11 bases align to TRBD1. The CDR3 contains 16 residues. The trim removed 5 bases at V and 6 bases at J, leaving 10 bases unmatched. In germline, CDR1 is KGHDR, CDR2 SFDVKD. The chain's CDR3 is CATSGVRTGGGQTQYF. The CDR3 DNA is TGTGCCACCAGTGGCGTCCGGACAGGGGGCGGACAGACCCAGTACTTC.

The J gene is TRBJ1-1, the V gene TRBV28; 8 bases fit TRBD1. Trimming took 2 bases from V and 4 from J; bases not matched to a gene: 0. Per the germline V gene, CDR1 is MDHEN and CDR2 is SYDVKM. The CDR3 is 13 amino acids. CDR3 DNA sequence: TGTGCCAGCAGTTTAACAGGGGGCACTGAAGCTTTCTTT. Translation gives CASSLTGGTEAFF.

This clone was seen only a few times. The chain recombines TRBV18 with TRBJ2-7, with D possibly being TRBD1 (5 bases). This CDR3 has 16 residues. Trimming took off 2 bases at V and 0 bases at J, with 14 bases between the two ends. CDR1 is KGHSH, CDR2 LQKENI, per germline. The CDR3 bases are TGTGCCAGCTCACCAAAGACAGCTACCTCCTCCTACGAGCAGTACTTC. The encoded protein is CASSPKTATSSYEQYF.

The V call is TRBV29-1, the J call TRBJ2-1, with TRBD2 matching over 10 bases. With V trimmed by 4 bases and J by 7 bases, 1 base remained unmatched. Looked up from germline, CDR1 is SQVTM and CDR2 is ANQGSEA. This CDR3 has 12 residues. CDR3 nucleotides: TGCAGCGTTGTTAGCGGGAGGAATGAGCAGTTCTTC. Protein sequence: CSVVSGRNEQFF.

V gene TRBV28 combines with J gene TRBJ1-5; D gene ambiguous. CDR1 and CDR2 from the germline V gene are MDHEN and SYDVKM. V lost 5 bases and J lost 3, with 14 bases in between. This CDR3 is built from 15 residues. This CDR3 reads CASSAPPIHNQPQHF. The CDR3 region has the DNA TGTGCCAGCAGTGCCCCCCCTATTCACAATCAGCCCCAGCATTTT. Combining the CDR3 with reference TRBV28 and TRBJ1-5 gives the whole variable domain DVKVTQSSRYLVKRTGEKVFLECVQDMDHENMFWYRQDPGLGLRLIYFSYDVKMKEKGDIPEGYSVSREKKERFSLILESASTNQTSMYLCASSAPPIHNQPQHFGDGTRLSIL.

The V call is TRBV6-2 or TRBV6-3, the J call TRBJ2-2; no reliable D call. The CDR3 totals 15 residues. Trimming stripped 7 bases from V and 4 bases from J, with 16 bases between. CDR1 is MNHEY and CDR2 is SVGEGT in the germline V gene. CDR3: CASTPSRRLTGELFF. The CDR3 DNA reads as TGTGCCAGCACCCCCTCCCGGAGACTCACCGGGGAGCTGTTTTTT.

The chain carries TRBV7-2 and TRBJ1-5; perhaps TRBD1 as D (5 bases). CDR1 is SGHTA and CDR2 is FQGNSA in the germline V gene. Trimming took off 1 base at V and 6 bases at J, with 7 bases between the two ends. The CDR3 runs to 13 residues. Written as DNA, the CDR3 is TGTGCCAGCAGCTTAGTAGGGGTTCAGCCCCAGCATTTT. Translated: CASSLVGVQPQHF.

The chain has TRBV18 and TRBJ2-7, with D perhaps matching TRBD2 (5 bases). Trimming shortened V by 6 bases and J by 6 bases, and 15 bases separated the two germline ends. The CDR3 spans 13 residues. The germline V gene encodes CDR1 KGHSH and CDR2 LQKENI. For the CDR3, the DNA is TGTGCCAGCTCTCGCCTCCGGGAACTCGAGCAGTACTTC. Protein: CASSRLRELEQYF.

The chain couples TRBV28 to TRBJ1-5; D gene unclear. Germline CDR1 and CDR2: MDHEN and SYDVKM. The CDR3 contains 17 residues. The V end lost 2 bases, the J end lost 3 bases, and 17 bases lay between the germline ends. DNA for the CDR3: TGTGCCAGCAGTTTAGGCCCCAGAGGCACGATCAATCAGCCCCAGCATTTT. Translating it yields CASSLGPRGTINQPQHF.

This sequence joins TRBV28 and TRBJ2-7; TRBD2 aligns across 11 bases. Trimming cost V 6 bases and J 9 bases; bases outside gene matches: 10. There are 14 residues in the CDR3. The V gene's germline CDR1 is MDHEN and CDR2 SYDVKM. The CDR3 loop reads CASSQLAGARVQYF. CDR3 nucleotides: TGTGCCAGCAGCCAACTAGCGGGAGCACGGGTGCAGTACTTC.